A single sample is the source of the 8 T cell receptor beta chains below, sequenced in a study of preoperative IRX-2 immunotherapy in early breast cancer (dated by TCRdb to the late 2010s). What this sample's treatment or condition label stands for: preoperative locoregional IRX-2 cytokine immunotherapy. The library was made by the immunoSEQ multiplex PCR assay. TCRdb took this table from immuneACCESS and kept in-frame rearrangements with V and J called. Such tables lack part of the clones; where checked against another copy, unresolved V genes explain under half of the gap, and the rest is unexplained. Counted in this sample were 23,000 or so clones; around 91% of them appeared once. In total, the top ten clones hold roughly 9% of the sample. Here the sequenced sample was tumor tissue, taken after IRX-2 immunotherapy. The receptors originated from a human donor with breast cancer.

This chain connects TRBV13 to TRBJ2-7; D gene uncertain. Trimming cost V 6 bases and J 1 base, with 10 bases left between them. Germline V CDR1 and CDR2: PRHDT, FYEKMQ (reference sequence). This CDR3 comprises 13 residues. CDR3 region: CASSYSDSYEQYF. DNA for the CDR3: TGTGCCAGCAGTTACTCGGATTCCTACGAGCAGTACTTC. The variable domain in full, completed from reference TRBV13 and TRBJ2-7, reads AAGVIQSPRHLIKEKRETATLKCYPIPRHDTVYWYQQGPGQDPQFLISFYEKMQSDKGSIPDRFSAQQFSDYHSELNMSSLELGDSALYFCASSYSDSYEQYFGPGTRLTVT.

J is TRBJ2-7 and V is TRBV19, with D possibly being TRBD1 (5 bases). V was shortened by 4 bases and J by 0 bases, with 19 bases between the two germline ends. The CDR3 length is 17 residues. In germline, CDR1 is LNHDA, CDR2 SQIVND (reference sequence). For the CDR3, the DNA is TGTGCCAGTAGTAATCGACAGACCCCCCCGAGCTCCTACGAGCAGTACTTC. Translation gives CASSNRQTPPSSYEQYF.

This clone was seen only once. The V call is TRBV18, the J call TRBJ2-4; TRBD1 matches at 9 bases. Germline CDR1 and CDR2: KGHSH and LQKENI. The V gene end was trimmed by 3 bases and the J gene end by 4 bases; junction bases not matched to a gene: 1. CDR3 length: 14 amino acids. The CDR3: CASSPDRGKNIQYF. In nucleotides, the CDR3 is TGTGCCAGCTCACCGGACAGGGGAAAAAACATTCAGTACTTC.

The chain has TRBV5-1 and TRBJ2-7; D might be TRBD2 (5 bases). The CDR3 totals 16 residues. The V and J ends lost 1 base and 0 bases respectively, with 14 bases between them. Germline CDR1 and CDR2: SGHRS and YFSETQ. CDR3 protein: CASSLSTGSTSYEQYF. The CDR3 coding sequence is TGCGCCAGCAGCTTGTCAACGGGGTCTACCTCCTACGAGCAGTACTTC.

The chain has TRBV25-1 and TRBJ2-2, with D possibly matching TRBD2 (6 bases). Trimming pared 3 bases from V and 4 bases from J, leaving 15 bases between. The CDR3 runs 16 residues. Germline assignment: CDR1 MGHDK and CDR2 SYGVNS. Here the CDR3 DNA reads TGTGCCAGCAGTGATCTGGGGACTTCCTCCACCGGGGAGCTGTTTTTT. Translating it yields CASSDLGTSSTGELFF.

The V and J genes are TRBV29-1 and TRBJ2-2, with D possibly TRBD1 on 5 matching bases. This CDR3 is 14 amino acids long. Trimming took 7 bases from V and 4 from J, leaving 16 bases between them. The germline V gene has CDR1 SQVTM and CDR2 ANQGSEA. The CDR3 spells CSATGAGATGELFF. DNA for the CDR3: TGCAGCGCTACAGGTGCTGGGGCCACCGGGGAGCTGTTTTTT.

This clone has just a few counts. This rearrangement joins TRBV7-2 to TRBJ2-5; D is undetermined. Germline lookup yields CDR1 SGHTA and CDR2 FQGNSA. The V and J ends lost 5 bases and 0 bases respectively, with 10 bases between them. CDR3 length equals 14 residues. CDR3 DNA sequence: TGTGCCAGCAGCGATAATCTGTACCAAGAGACCCAGTACTTC. This sequence encodes CASSDNLYQETQYF.

The chain carries TRBV19 and TRBJ1-2; the D is unclear. There are 12 residues in the CDR3. Germline assignment: CDR1 LNHDA and CDR2 SQIVND (reference sequence). Trimming removed 1 base at V and 8 bases at J, with 8 bases between. The CDR3 nucleotides are TGTGCCAGTAGTATAGTTGCTGGGGGCTACACCTTC. Its translation is CASSIVAGGYTF.